The 22 T cell receptor beta chains in this list originate from one sample, sequenced in a study of OX40 agonist ivuxolimab in advanced cancers. The assay was immunoSEQ multiplex PCR, and TCRdb's table has in-frame clones only and misses some. The sample carries more than 25,000 clones, around 88% recorded once. Sample: CD4+ or CD8+ T cells sorted from blood, taken in a trial of the OX40 agonist ivuxolimab. The receptors here all came from an adult with an advanced solid tumor such as melanoma, head and neck, liver or kidney cancer.

The V gene is TRBV25-1, the J gene TRBJ2-4; the D is unclear. V lost 4 bases to trimming and J lost 5 bases, with 3 bases between them. From germline, CDR1 is MGHDK and CDR2 SYGVNS. The CDR3 sequence is 11 residues long. Here the CDR3 reads CASSVQNIQYF. In nucleotides, the CDR3 is TGTGCCAGCAGTGTACAAAACATTCAGTACTTC.

CDR3 region: CASTSRLLRGEQFF. CDR3 sequence (DNA): TGTGCCAGCACCTCGAGGCTGCTCAGAGGTGAGCAGTTCTTC. This sequence joins TRBV6-5 and TRBJ2-1; D gene uncertain. From germline, CDR1 is MNHEY and CDR2 SVGAGI. Between the trimmed V and J ends, which lost 7 bases and 9 bases, there was a span of 19 bases. The length of the CDR3 is 14 residues.

This chain connects TRBV5-6 to TRBJ2-7, with 8 bases fitting TRBD1. The V gene end was trimmed by 3 bases and the J gene end by 3 bases; junction bases not matched to a gene: 5. Germline CDR1 is SGHDT and CDR2 is YYEEEE. The CDR3 runs 14 residues. The CDR3 sequence is CASSWGTGDYEQYF. For the CDR3, the DNA is TGTGCCAGCAGCTGGGGGACAGGCGACTACGAGCAGTACTTC.

The rearrangement links TRBV9 to TRBJ1-3; the D is unclear. Germline CDR1 is SGDLS and CDR2 is YYNGEE. The CDR3 loop spans 13 amino acids. Trimming cost V 3 bases and J 2 bases, with 6 bases left between them. The CDR3 loop reads CASSGGTGNTIYF. The CDR3 DNA follows: TGTGCCAGCAGCGGGGGAACTGGAAACACCATATATTTT.

The CDR3 coding sequence is TGTGCCAGCAGCTTAGGCGTCACCTACGAGCAGTACTTC. Residues: CASSLGVTYEQYF. V gene TRBV7-9 combines with J gene TRBJ2-7, with D unresolved. The germline V gene encodes CDR1 SEHNR and CDR2 FQNEAQ (reference sequence). The CDR3 length is 13 residues. Trimming removed 1 base from V and 2 bases from J, with 6 bases in between.

The chain links TRBV29-1 to TRBJ2-1; D might be TRBD2 (7 bases). Germline V lookup: CDR1 SQVTM, CDR2 ANQGSEA. Trimming took 6 bases from V and 4 from J, leaving 19 bases between them. CDR3 length: 15 residues. DNA for the CDR3: TGCAGCGTCCGACTGGGAGGGGGGGCGTACAATGAGCAGTTCTTC. Its protein product is CSVRLGGGAYNEQFF.

The chain employs TRBV9 and TRBJ2-1; 10 nucleotides line up with TRBD2. V lost 2 bases and J lost 5; bases outside the gene matches: 4. CDR1 is SGDLS, CDR2 YYNGEE, per germline. There are 15 residues in the CDR3. CDR3 in amino acids: CASSVSSGSDNEQFF. DNA of the CDR3: TGTGCCAGCAGCGTCTCTAGCGGGAGCGACAATGAGCAGTTCTTC.

This clone was observed a few times. This chain links TRBV13 with TRBJ1-2; TRBD1 aligns across 7 bases. Germline CDR1 reads PRHDT; CDR2 reads FYEKMQ (reference sequence). Germline trimming cut 5 bases from V and 8 bases from J; bases unmatched to any gene: 5. CDR3 length: 12 residues. The DNA of the CDR3 is TGTGCCAGCAGCGCCAGACAGGGCGGCTACACCTTC. It translates to CASSARQGGYTF. The complete variable domain, with remaining parts taken from reference TRBV13 and TRBJ1-2, reads AAGVIQSPRHLIKEKRETATLKCYPIPRHDTVYWYQQGPGQDPQFLISFYEKMQSDKGSIPDRFSAQQFSDYHSELNMSSLELGDSALYFCASSARQGGYTFGSGTRLTVV.

The V gene is TRBV5-1, the J gene TRBJ1-3; D may be TRBD1 (5 bases). V was shortened by 4 bases and J by 0 bases, with 14 bases between the two germline ends. Germline CDR1 and CDR2: SGHRS and YFSETQ. CDR3 size: 16 residues. The DNA of the CDR3 is TGCGCCAGCAGCACGACGGACACTTTCTCTGGAAACACCATATATTTT. It is translated as CASSTTDTFSGNTIYF.

The rearrangement joins TRBV5-1 to TRBJ1-1; the match to TRBD1 covers 9 bases. This CDR3 is 14 amino acids long. V shed 4 bases, J shed 4 bases, and the junction held 5 bases outside the gene matches. In germline, CDR1 is SGHRS, CDR2 YFSETQ. The DNA of the CDR3 is TGCGCCAGCAGCGGGACAGGGAGGGTCACTGAAGCTTTCTTT. Amino acids: CASSGTGRVTEAFF.

V and J are TRBV5-8 and TRBJ2-2; D is perhaps TRBD2 (6 bases). V was pared by 1 base and J by 5 bases, with 18 bases between. CDR1 SGHTS and CDR2 YDEGEE come from the germline V gene. The CDR3 sequence is 17 residues long. CDR3 bases: TGTGCCAGCAGCTTGCCCCTTGCGGGACTTTCGACCGGGGAGCTGTTTTTT. This sequence encodes CASSLPLAGLSTGELFF. Full variable domain (rest looked up from reference TRBV5-8 and TRBJ2-2): EAGVTQSPTHLIKTRGQQATLRCSPISGHTSVYWYQQALGLGLQFLLWYDEGEERNRGNFPPRFSGRQFPNYSSELNVNALELEDSALYLCASSLPLAGLSTGELFFGEGSRLTVL.

The rearrangement links TRBV6-6 to TRBJ1-4; D is ambiguous. The CDR3 sequence is 16 residues long. In germline, CDR1 is MNHNY, CDR2 SVGAGI (reference sequence). V lost 0 bases and J lost 6, with 14 bases in between. The DNA of the CDR3 is TGTGCCAGCAGTTACTCGATTGACGACTGGGATGAAAAACTGTTTTTT. Its translation: CASSYSIDDWDEKLFF.

This chain uses TRBV27 with TRBJ2-7, with D uncertain. Germline assignment: CDR1 MNHEY and CDR2 SMNVEV (reference sequence). The V end was cut by 3 bases, the J end by 2 bases, with 14 bases between. The CDR3 spans 15 residues. CDR3 loop: CASSFHPRPPYEQYF. The CDR3 DNA reads TGTGCCAGCAGTTTTCACCCGAGGCCCCCCTACGAGCAGTACTTC.

Here the CDR3 DNA reads TGCGCCAGCAGCTTGGCCGGGTCCCTCAATGAGCAGTTCTTC. Protein sequence: CASSLAGSLNEQFF. The chain recombines TRBV5-1 with TRBJ2-1; unclear D gene. The CDR3 sequence is 14 residues long. V was trimmed by 0 bases and J by 6 bases, leaving 10 bases between them. CDR1 and CDR2 (germline): SGHRS, YFSETQ.

The chain links TRBV11-2 to TRBJ2-3; 7 bases match TRBD1. The CDR3 is 17 residues long. Per the germline V gene, CDR1 is SGHAT and CDR2 is FQNNGV. The V gene end was trimmed by 0 bases and the J gene end by 2 bases; junction bases not matched to a gene: 8. The CDR3 protein is CASSLELGTEITDTQYF. DNA of the CDR3: TGTGCCAGCAGCTTAGAACTTGGGACAGAGATCACAGATACGCAGTATTTT.

This chain uses TRBV28 with TRBJ2-7; 12 nucleotides line up with TRBD2. The ends lost 3 bases at V and 1 base at J; junction bases unmatched: 7. The CDR3 runs 17 residues. The germline CDR1 and CDR2 sequences are MDHEN and SYDVKM. The CDR3 sequence: CASSFIVGLAGSYEQYF. CDR3 DNA: TGTGCCAGCAGTTTTATTGTCGGACTAGCGGGATCCTACGAGCAGTACTTC. The full variable domain, in which reference TRBV28 and TRBJ2-7 provide the parts outside the CDR3, is DVKVTQSSRYLVKRTGEKVFLECVQDMDHENMFWYRQDPGLGLRLIYFSYDVKMKEKGDIPEGYSVSREKKERFSLILESASTNQTSMYLCASSFIVGLAGSYEQYFGPGTRLTVT.

V gene TRBV19 combines with J gene TRBJ1-1, with D unclear. The CDR3 has 15 amino acids. In germline, CDR1 is LNHDA, CDR2 SQIVND (reference sequence). V shed 0 bases and J shed 0 bases, with 8 bases lying between them. The CDR3 DNA reads as TGTGCCAGTAGTATAGAGGCTTCGCTGAACACTGAAGCTTTCTTT. Translated: CASSIEASLNTEAFF.

This chain links TRBV10-2 with TRBJ2-3, with 12 bases aligning to TRBD2. Germline V gene lookup returns CDR1 WSHSY and CDR2 SAAADI. This CDR3 region has 17 residues. Trimming at V came to 1 base and at J to 1 base, leaving 3 bases not matched to a gene. CDR3 sequence (DNA): TGCGCCAGCAGTGAGTGGGCTAGCGGGAGGGGCACAGATACGCAGTATTTT. Translation gives CASSEWASGRGTDTQYF.

This clone was picked up one time. The gene calls are TRBV7-9 and TRBJ2-5; D call uncertain. CDR1 and CDR2 from the germline V gene are SEHNR and FQNEAQ (reference sequence). V was trimmed by 1 base and J by 5 bases, leaving 11 bases between them. The CDR3 runs 14 residues. CDR3 sequence: CASSLVEVRETQYF. The CDR3 DNA follows: TGTGCCAGCAGCTTAGTTGAGGTCAGGGAGACCCAGTACTTC.

V and J are TRBV13 and TRBJ2-1; 10 bases line up with TRBD1. Germline values: CDR1 PRHDT, CDR2 FYEKMQ (reference sequence). The ends lost 5 bases at V and 6 bases at J; junction bases unmatched: 7. The CDR3 loop spans 15 amino acids. The CDR3 region is CASSPGQGPINEQFF. Here the CDR3 DNA reads TGTGCCAGCAGCCCGGGACAGGGGCCGATCAATGAGCAGTTCTTC.

The chain carries TRBV6-5 and TRBJ2-1; 8 bases align to TRBD2. Germline-derived CDR1 and CDR2 are MNHEY and SVGAGI. The CDR3 covers 15 residues. V lost 5 bases and J lost 2; bases outside the gene matches: 5. The CDR3 loop reads CASSVSGSPYNEQFF. Here the CDR3 DNA reads TGTGCCAGCAGTGTGAGCGGGAGCCCCTACAATGAGCAGTTCTTC.

The gene calls are TRBV9 and TRBJ1-1; D is undetermined. CDR3 size: 11 residues. Germline CDR1 reads SGDLS; CDR2 reads YYNGEE. Trimming cost V 7 bases and J 2 bases, with 6 bases left between them. The CDR3 DNA follows: TGTGCCAGCGGAGGTAACACTGAAGCTTTCTTT. This encodes CASGGNTEAFF. The variable domain in full, completed from reference TRBV9 and TRBJ1-1, reads DSGVTQTPKHLITATGQRVTLRCSPRSGDLSVYWYQQSLDQGLQFLIQYYNGEERAKGNILERFSAQQFPDLHSELNLSSLELGDSALYFCASGGNTEAFFGQGTRLTVV.